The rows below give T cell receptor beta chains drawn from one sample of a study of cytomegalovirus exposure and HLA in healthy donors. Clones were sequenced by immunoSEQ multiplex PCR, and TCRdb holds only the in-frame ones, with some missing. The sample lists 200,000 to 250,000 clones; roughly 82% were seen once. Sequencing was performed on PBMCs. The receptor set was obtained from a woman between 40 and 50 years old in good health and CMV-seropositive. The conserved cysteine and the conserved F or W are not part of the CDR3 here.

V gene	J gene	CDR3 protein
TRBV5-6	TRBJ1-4	ASSQTTGDEKLF
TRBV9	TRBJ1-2	ASSVDGRPYGYT
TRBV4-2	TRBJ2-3	ASSQEIGGGLTDTQY
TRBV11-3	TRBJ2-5	ASSSFGATETQY
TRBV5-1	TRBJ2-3	ASSLAGTSGSDTQY
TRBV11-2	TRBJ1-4	ASSFTKGEKLF
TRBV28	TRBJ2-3	ASSPPGLIPDTQY
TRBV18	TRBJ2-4	ASSNDDRALRNIQY
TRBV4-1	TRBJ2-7	ASSQDAEGPTYEQY
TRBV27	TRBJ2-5	ASSLSLGGAGEETQY
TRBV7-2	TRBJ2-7	ASTPRGERSYEQY
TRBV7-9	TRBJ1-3	ASSPRTDREDGNTIY
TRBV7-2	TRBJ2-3	ASSLDAAGNTDTQY
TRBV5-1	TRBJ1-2	ASSLGPGENYGYT
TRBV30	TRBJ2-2	AWSSGRADTGELF
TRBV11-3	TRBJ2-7	ASSFKPETGVPYEQY
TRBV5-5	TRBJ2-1	ASSHYRDRVDEQF
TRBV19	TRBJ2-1	ASRNLAGLNEQF
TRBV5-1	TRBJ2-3	ASSLSGGMADTQY
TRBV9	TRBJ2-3	ASSVGIGGIGTDTQY
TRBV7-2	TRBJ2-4	ASSLGGEGPLNIQY
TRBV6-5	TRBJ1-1	ASSSPTGGRTEAF
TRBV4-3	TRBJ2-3	ASSQNSGDTQY
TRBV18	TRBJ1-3	ASSPKADSGGNTIY
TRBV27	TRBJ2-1	ASSRPGSYNEQF
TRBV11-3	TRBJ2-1	ASSWGLAGSNEQF
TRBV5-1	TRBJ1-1	ASSWTGSDSPAF
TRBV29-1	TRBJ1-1	SVTRDTSNTEAF
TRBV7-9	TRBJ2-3	ASSSADPGGTDTQY
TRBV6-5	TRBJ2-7	ASTAGQVASYGQY
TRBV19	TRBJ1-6	ASRESVSSYNSPLH
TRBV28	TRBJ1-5	ASSFSRLGNQPQH
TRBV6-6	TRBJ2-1	ASSQRDRSSYNEQF
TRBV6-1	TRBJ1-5	ASEVTLNQPQH
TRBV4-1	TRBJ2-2	ASSQGRGGGAKELF
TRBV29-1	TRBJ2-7	SVDTDRGQY
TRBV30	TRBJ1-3	AWSVPLARAGNTIY
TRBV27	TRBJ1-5	ASSPAGAAGNQPQH
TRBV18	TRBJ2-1	ASSPPTAGGLNEQF
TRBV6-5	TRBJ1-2	ASSYGTLPNYGYT
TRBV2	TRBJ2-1	ASTLLAGGYNEQF
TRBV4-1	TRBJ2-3	ASSQGRGDTTDTQY
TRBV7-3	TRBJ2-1	ASSRGTSGRHLQF
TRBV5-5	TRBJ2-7	ASSLVGQGPYEQY